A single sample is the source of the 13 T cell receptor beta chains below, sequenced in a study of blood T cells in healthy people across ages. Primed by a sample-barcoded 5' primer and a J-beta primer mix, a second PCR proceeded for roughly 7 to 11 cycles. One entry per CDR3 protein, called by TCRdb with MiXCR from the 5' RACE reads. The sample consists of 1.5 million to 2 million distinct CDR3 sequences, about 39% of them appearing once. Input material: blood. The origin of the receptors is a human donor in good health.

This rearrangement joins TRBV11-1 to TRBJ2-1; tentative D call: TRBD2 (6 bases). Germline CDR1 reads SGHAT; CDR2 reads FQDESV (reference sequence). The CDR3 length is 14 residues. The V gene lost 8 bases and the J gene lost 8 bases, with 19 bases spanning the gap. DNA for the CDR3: TGTGCCAGCGGCCCGATAGTGGAGGGCGATGAGCAGTTCTTC. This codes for CASGPIVEGDEQFF.

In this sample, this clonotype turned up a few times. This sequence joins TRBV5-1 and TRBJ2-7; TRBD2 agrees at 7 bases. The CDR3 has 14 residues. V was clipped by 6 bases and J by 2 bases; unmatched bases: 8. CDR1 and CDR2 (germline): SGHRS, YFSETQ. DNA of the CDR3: TGCGCCAGCACGGGGGAGGGCCATACCTACGAGCAGTACTTC. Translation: CASTGEGHTYEQYF. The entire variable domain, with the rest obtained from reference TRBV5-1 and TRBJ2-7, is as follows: KAGVTQTPRYLIKTRGQQVTLSCSPISGHRSVSWYQQTPGQGLQFLFEYFSETQRNKGNFPGRFSGRQFSNSRSEMNVSTLELGDSALYLCASTGEGHTYEQYFGPGTRLTVT.

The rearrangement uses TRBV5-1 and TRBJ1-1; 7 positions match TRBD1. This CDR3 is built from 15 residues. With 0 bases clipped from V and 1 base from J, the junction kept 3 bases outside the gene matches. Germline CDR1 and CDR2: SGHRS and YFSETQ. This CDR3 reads CASSLDWDRNTEAFF. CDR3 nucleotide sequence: TGCGCCAGCAGCTTGGACTGGGACAGGAACACTGAAGCTTTCTTT.

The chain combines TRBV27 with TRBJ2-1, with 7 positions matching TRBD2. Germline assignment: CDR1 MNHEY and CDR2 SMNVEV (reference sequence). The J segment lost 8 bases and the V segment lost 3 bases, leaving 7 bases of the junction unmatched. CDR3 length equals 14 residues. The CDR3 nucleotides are TGTGCCAGCAGTTTCCTACCGGGGGGAGATGAGCAGTTCTTC. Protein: CASSFLPGGDEQFF.

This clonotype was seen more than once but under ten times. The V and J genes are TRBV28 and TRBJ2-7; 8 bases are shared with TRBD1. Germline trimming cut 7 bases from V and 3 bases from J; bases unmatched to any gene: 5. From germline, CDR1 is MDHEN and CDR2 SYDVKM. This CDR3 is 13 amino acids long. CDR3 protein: CASIAGTGYEQYF. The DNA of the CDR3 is TGTGCCAGCATCGCGGGGACAGGCTACGAGCAGTACTTC.

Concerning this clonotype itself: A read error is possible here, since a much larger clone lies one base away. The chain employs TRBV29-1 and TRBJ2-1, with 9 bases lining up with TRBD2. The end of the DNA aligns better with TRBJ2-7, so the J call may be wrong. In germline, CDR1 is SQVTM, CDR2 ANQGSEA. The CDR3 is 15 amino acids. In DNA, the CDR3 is TGCAGCGTTGAAGATCCTAGCGGGGCCCCCAATGAGCAGTACTTC. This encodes CSVEDPSGAPNEQYF.

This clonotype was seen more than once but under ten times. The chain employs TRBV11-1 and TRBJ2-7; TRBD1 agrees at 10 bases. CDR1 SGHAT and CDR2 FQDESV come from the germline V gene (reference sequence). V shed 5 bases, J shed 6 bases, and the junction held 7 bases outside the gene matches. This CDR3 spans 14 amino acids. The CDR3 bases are TGTGCCAGCAGCGCGGGGACAGGGGAAATCGAGCAGTACTTC. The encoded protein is CASSAGTGEIEQYF. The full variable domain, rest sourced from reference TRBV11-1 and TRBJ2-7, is EAEVAQSPRYKITEKSQAVAFWCDPISGHATLYWYRQILGQGPELLVQFQDESVVDDSQLPKDRFSAERLKGVDSTLKIQPAELGDSAMYLCASSAGTGEIEQYFGPGTRLTVT.

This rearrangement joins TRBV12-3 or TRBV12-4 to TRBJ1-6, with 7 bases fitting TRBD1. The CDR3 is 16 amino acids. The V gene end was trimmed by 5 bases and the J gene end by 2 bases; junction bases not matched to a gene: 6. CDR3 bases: TGTGCCAGCAGTCCCGGGACAGTTGCCTATAATTCACCCCTCCACTTT. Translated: CASSPGTVAYNSPLHF.

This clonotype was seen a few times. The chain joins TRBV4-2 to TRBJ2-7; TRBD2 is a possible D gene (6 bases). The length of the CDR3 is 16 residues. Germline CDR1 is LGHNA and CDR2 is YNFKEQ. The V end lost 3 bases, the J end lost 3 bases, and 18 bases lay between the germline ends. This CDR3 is CASSHAGRDGNYEQYF. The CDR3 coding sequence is TGTGCCAGCAGCCATGCCGGGCGGGACGGCAACTACGAGCAGTACTTC.

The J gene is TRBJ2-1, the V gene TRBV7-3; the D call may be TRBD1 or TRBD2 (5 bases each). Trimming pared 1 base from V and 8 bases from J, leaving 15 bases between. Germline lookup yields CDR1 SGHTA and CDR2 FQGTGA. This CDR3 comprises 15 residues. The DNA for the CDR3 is TGTGCCAGCAGCTTAATGGGACCCATAATGGATGAGCAGTTCTTC. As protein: CASSLMGPIMDEQFF. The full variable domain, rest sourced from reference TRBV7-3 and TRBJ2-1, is GAGVSQTPSNKVTEKGKYVELRCDPISGHTALYWYRQSLGQGPEFLIYFQGTGAADDSGLPNDRFFAVRPEGSVSTLKIQRTERGDSAVYLCASSLMGPIMDEQFFGPGTRLTVL.

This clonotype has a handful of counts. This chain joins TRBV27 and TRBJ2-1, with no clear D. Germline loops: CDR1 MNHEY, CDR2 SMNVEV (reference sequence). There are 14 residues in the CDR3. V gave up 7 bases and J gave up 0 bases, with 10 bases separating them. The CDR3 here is CASTARSSYNEQFF. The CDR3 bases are TGTGCCAGCACTGCTAGGAGCTCCTACAATGAGCAGTTCTTC.

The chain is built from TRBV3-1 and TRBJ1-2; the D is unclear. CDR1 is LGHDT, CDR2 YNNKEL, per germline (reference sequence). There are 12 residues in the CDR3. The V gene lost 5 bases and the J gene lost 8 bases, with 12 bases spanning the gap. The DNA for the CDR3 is TGTGCCAGCAGCGTCGAGGGTACGGGCTACACCTTC. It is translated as CASSVEGTGYTF.

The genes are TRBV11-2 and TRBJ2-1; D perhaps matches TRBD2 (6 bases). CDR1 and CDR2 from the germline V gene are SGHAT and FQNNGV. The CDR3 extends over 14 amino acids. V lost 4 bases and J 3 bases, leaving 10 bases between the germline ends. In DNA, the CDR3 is TGTGCCAGCAGCTCGGGACTTAACTACAATGAGCAGTTCTTC. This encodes CASSSGLNYNEQFF.